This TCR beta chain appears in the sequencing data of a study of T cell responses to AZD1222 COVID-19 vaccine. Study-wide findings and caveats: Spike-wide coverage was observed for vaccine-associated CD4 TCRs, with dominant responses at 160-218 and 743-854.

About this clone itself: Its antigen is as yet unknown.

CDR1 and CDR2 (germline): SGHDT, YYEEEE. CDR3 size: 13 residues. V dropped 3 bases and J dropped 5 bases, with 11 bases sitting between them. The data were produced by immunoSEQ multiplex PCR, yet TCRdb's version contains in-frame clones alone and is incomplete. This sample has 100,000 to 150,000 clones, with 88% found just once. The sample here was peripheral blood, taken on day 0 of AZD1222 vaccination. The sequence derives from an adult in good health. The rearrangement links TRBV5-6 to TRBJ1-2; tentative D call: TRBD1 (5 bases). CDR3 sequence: CASSSGPDYGYTF. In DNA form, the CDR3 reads TGTGCCAGCAGCTCGGGACCAGATTATGGCTACACCTTC. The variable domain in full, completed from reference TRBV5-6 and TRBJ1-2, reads DAGVTQSPTHLIKTRGQQVTLRCSPKSGHDTVSWYQQALGQGPQFIFQYYEEEERQRGNFPDRFSGHQFPNYSSELNVNALLLGDSALYLCASSSGPDYGYTFGSGTRLTVV.